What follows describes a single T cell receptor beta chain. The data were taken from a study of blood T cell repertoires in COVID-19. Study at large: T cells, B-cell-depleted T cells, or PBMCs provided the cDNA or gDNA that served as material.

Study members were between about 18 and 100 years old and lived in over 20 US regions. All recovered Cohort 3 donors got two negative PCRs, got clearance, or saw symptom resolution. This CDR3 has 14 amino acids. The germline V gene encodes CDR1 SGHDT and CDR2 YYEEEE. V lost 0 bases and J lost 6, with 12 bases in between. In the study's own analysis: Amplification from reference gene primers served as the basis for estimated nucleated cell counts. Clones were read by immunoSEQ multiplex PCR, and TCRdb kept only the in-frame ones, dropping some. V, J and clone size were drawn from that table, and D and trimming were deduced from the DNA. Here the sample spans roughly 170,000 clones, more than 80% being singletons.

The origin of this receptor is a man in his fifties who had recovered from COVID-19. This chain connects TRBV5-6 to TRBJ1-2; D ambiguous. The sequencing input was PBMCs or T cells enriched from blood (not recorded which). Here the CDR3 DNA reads TGTGCCAGCAGCTTGGGTCAGGCCTCCGATGGCTACACCTTC. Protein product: CASSLGQASDGYTF. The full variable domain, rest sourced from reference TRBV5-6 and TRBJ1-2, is DAGVTQSPTHLIKTRGQQVTLRCSPKSGHDTVSWYQQALGQGPQFIFQYYEEEERQRGNFPDRFSGHQFPNYSSELNVNALLLGDSALYLCASSLGQASDGYTFGSGTRLTVV.